The 28 T cell receptor beta chains given below trace back to one sample, sequenced in a study of blood T cell repertoires in COVID-19. Clones were sequenced by immunoSEQ multiplex PCR, and TCRdb holds only the in-frame ones, with some missing. Here the sample spans roughly 250,000 clones, approximately 90% being singletons. The material sequenced was PBMCs or T cells enriched from blood (not recorded which). Every receptor here comes from a woman aged 25 to 39 with acute COVID-19.

The chain combines TRBV3-1 (or the pseudogene TRBV3-2) with TRBJ2-2; 9 bases are a match to TRBD2. Per germline, CDR1 LGHDT and CDR2 YNNKEL (reference sequence). The length of the CDR3 is 17 residues. The V gene end was trimmed by 1 base and the J gene end by 4 bases; junction bases not matched to a gene: 7. The CDR3 is CASSQGLAGVSTGELFF. CDR3 DNA: TGTGCCAGCAGCCAAGGATTAGCGGGGGTCAGCACCGGGGAGCTGTTTTTT.

V is TRBV4-1 and J is TRBJ2-1; tentatively, D is TRBD2 (6 bases). Germline V gives CDR1 MGHRA, CDR2 YSYEKL. V lost 4 bases and J lost 7, with 17 bases in between. The CDR3 contains 15 residues. CDR3 coding DNA: TGCGCCAGCAGCCCGTTCCAGGTGGAGGGAAATGAGCAGTTCTTC. This translates into CASSPFQVEGNEQFF.

The gene calls are TRBV5-1 and TRBJ2-2, with 13 bases lining up with TRBD2. The CDR3 contains 15 residues. Germline V gene sequence: CDR1 SGHRS, CDR2 YFSETQ. V trimming: 2 bases; J trimming: 7 bases; junction bases outside the gene matches: 2. In nucleotides, the CDR3 is TGCGCCAGCAGCTTCGGGACTAGCGGGGACGGGGAGCTGTTTTTT. It encodes CASSFGTSGDGELFF. The complete variable domain, with remaining parts taken from reference TRBV5-1 and TRBJ2-2, reads KAGVTQTPRYLIKTRGQQVTLSCSPISGHRSVSWYQQTPGQGLQFLFEYFSETQRNKGNFPGRFSGRQFSNSRSEMNVSTLELGDSALYLCASSFGTSGDGELFFGEGSRLTVL.

The V gene is TRBV7-2, the J gene TRBJ1-3, with 9 bases lining up with TRBD1. CDR1 and CDR2 from the germline V gene are SGHTA and FQGNSA. Losses at the gene ends were 5 bases for V and 4 bases for J; bases not matched to a gene: 6. CDR3 length equals 15 residues. CDR3 loop: CASSATGGAGNTIYF. Written as DNA, the CDR3 is TGTGCCAGCAGCGCTACAGGGGGCGCGGGAAACACCATATATTTT.

Only one count was recorded for this clone. The CDR3 DNA sequence: TGTGCCAGCAGCCCCGCCTCGGGTACGCAGGGGGTGCCAAAACTGTTTTTT. Its translation is CASSPASGTQGVPKLFF. J is TRBJ1-4 and V is TRBV7-6; 7 nucleotides align to TRBD1. V lost 5 bases to trimming and J lost 10 bases; unmatched junction nucleotides: 19. The CDR3 runs 17 residues. Per germline, CDR1 SGHVS and CDR2 FNYEAQ.

The rearrangement joins TRBV5-6 to TRBJ1-6; unclear D gene. Germline V gene lookup returns CDR1 SGHDT and CDR2 YYEEEE. This CDR3 has 14 amino acids. V was trimmed by 4 bases and J by 4 bases, leaving 9 bases between them. The CDR3 sequence: CASSAREYNSPLHF. The CDR3, as DNA: TGTGCCAGCAGCGCCCGGGAATATAATTCACCCCTCCACTTT.

CDR3 nucleotides: TGTGCCAGCAGTTCTAGCGGAACTTACAATGAGCAGTTCTTC. It translates to CASSSSGTYNEQFF. The chain carries TRBV27 and TRBJ2-1; the match to TRBD2 covers 7 bases. Germline trimming cut 4 bases from V and 4 bases from J; bases unmatched to any gene: 4. This CDR3 spans 14 amino acids. CDR1 is MNHEY, CDR2 SMNVEV, per germline (reference sequence).

The chain links TRBV27 to TRBJ2-7, with 9 bases lining up with TRBD1. V was pared by 5 bases and J by 7 bases, with 9 bases of the junction left unmatched. Germline V gene data show CDR1 as MNHEY and CDR2 as SMNVEV (reference sequence). The CDR3 length is 14 residues. The CDR3 region is CASSAEGTGFEQYF. Here the CDR3 DNA reads TGTGCCAGCAGTGCTGAGGGGACAGGGTTTGAGCAGTACTTC.

Here the CDR3 DNA reads TGTGCCAGCAGCTTGGGACTAGGAGGCTTGGATACGCAGTATTTT. Amino acids: CASSLGLGGLDTQYF. The rearrangement links TRBV5-4 to TRBJ2-3; weak D call: TRBD2 (6 bases). The V and J ends lost 0 bases and 6 bases respectively, with 14 bases between them. Looked up from germline, CDR1 is SGHNT and CDR2 is YYREEE (reference sequence). This CDR3 spans 15 amino acids. Looking up the rest from reference TRBV5-4 and TRBJ2-3 gives the full variable domain: ETGVTQSPTHLIKTRGQQVTLRCSSQSGHNTVSWYQQALGQGPQFIFQYYREEENGRGNFPPRFSGLQFPNYSSELNVNALELDDSALYLCASSLGLGGLDTQYFGPGTRLTVL.

The gene calls are TRBV9 and TRBJ2-7; 11 bases are shared with TRBD2. This CDR3 has 15 residues. J gave up 2 bases and V 0 bases, and 1 base lay outside the gene matches. The germline V gene has CDR1 SGDLS and CDR2 YYNGEE. DNA for the CDR3: TGTGCCAGCAGCGTAGCTAGCGGGGGGACCTACGAGCAGTACTTC. Translated: CASSVASGGTYEQYF.

This clone was counted once. The chain couples TRBV5-6 to TRBJ1-1; 7 nucleotides match TRBD1. The germline V gene encodes CDR1 SGHDT and CDR2 YYEEEE. CDR3 length: 12 amino acids. V trimming: 4 bases; J trimming: 4 bases; junction bases outside the gene matches: 1. The CDR3 DNA is TGTGCCAGCAGCCCAGGGGGCACTGAAGCTTTCTTT. As protein: CASSPGGTEAFF. The full variable domain, rest sourced from reference TRBV5-6 and TRBJ1-1, is DAGVTQSPTHLIKTRGQQVTLRCSPKSGHDTVSWYQQALGQGPQFIFQYYEEEERQRGNFPDRFSGHQFPNYSSELNVNALLLGDSALYLCASSPGGTEAFFGQGTRLTVV.

Only a few counts were recorded for this clone. This sequence joins TRBV19 and TRBJ2-2, with 11 bases that match TRBD1. The CDR3 extends over 14 amino acids. The germline gives CDR1 LNHDA, CDR2 SQIVND (reference sequence). V shed 7 bases and J 7 bases; nucleotides not matched to a gene: 5. The CDR3 spells CASKGQGEVGELFF. CDR3 in DNA: TGTGCCAGTAAGGGACAGGGGGAGGTCGGGGAGCTGTTTTTT.

V and J are TRBV19 and TRBJ1-2, with D unclear. The CDR3 spans 15 residues. The V gene's germline CDR1 is LNHDA and CDR2 SQIVND (reference sequence). Trimming left V 8 bases short and J 0 bases short, with 16 bases between. This chain's CDR3 is CASSEINPANYGYTF. In nucleotides, the CDR3 is TGTGCCAGTTCCGAAATAAATCCGGCTAACTATGGCTACACCTTC.

The genes are TRBV5-1 and TRBJ2-7, with D unclear. Germline CDR1 SGHRS, CDR2 YFSETQ. The CDR3 covers 13 residues. V lost 3 bases to trimming and J lost 2 bases, with 9 bases between them. The CDR3 bases are TGCGCCAGCAGCTATTACGGTCCCTACGAGCAGTACTTC. Amino acids: CASSYYGPYEQYF.

This CDR3 reads CASSPRGGEKDTQYF. The CDR3 DNA reads TGTGCCAGTAGTCCGCGGGGGGGAGAGAAAGATACGCAGTATTTT. This chain uses TRBV19 with TRBJ2-3; 9 nucleotides line up with TRBD2. CDR1 and CDR2 (germline): LNHDA, SQIVND (reference sequence). V dropped 5 bases and J dropped 5; count of bases not matched to a gene: 8. CDR3 length equals 15 residues.

This rearrangement joins TRBV20-1 to TRBJ2-7, with TRBD2 as a possible D gene (6 bases). Germline loops: CDR1 DFQATT, CDR2 SNEGSKA (reference sequence). The length of the CDR3 is 11 residues. Deletions cut 6 bases from V and 6 bases from J, with 12 bases between. The CDR3: CSAVEGSEQYF. The CDR3, as DNA: TGCAGTGCCGTGGAGGGCTCCGAGCAGTACTTC.

The gene calls are TRBV19 and TRBJ2-3; 12 nucleotides agree with TRBD1. CDR1 is LNHDA, CDR2 SQIVND, per germline (reference sequence). V trimming: 8 bases; J trimming: 3 bases; junction bases outside the gene matches: 3. CDR3 length equals 14 residues. As DNA, the CDR3 is TGTGCCAGTCGGGACAGGGGGCCGACAGATACGCAGTATTTT. Translating it yields CASRDRGPTDTQYF. Variable domain in full (rest from reference TRBV19 and TRBJ2-3): DGGITQSPKYLFRKEGQNVTLSCEQNLNHDAMYWYRQDPGQGLRLIYYSQIVNDFQKGDIAEGYSVSREKKESFPLTVTSAQKNPTAFYLCASRDRGPTDTQYFGPGTRLTVL.

The V gene is TRBV6-5, the J gene TRBJ1-1; D gene uncertain. The CDR3 loop spans 13 amino acids. Germline V lookup: CDR1 MNHEY, CDR2 SVGAGI. Between the trimmed V and J ends, which lost 7 bases and 1 base, there was a span of 10 bases. The CDR3 DNA is TGTGCCAGCACGAACTGGGCGAACACTGAAGCTTTCTTT. Amino acid sequence: CASTNWANTEAFF.

This clone was observed a handful of times. The V and J genes are TRBV6-5 and TRBJ2-7; weak D call: TRBD2 (5 bases). The CDR3 covers 15 residues. The V and J ends lost 7 bases and 2 bases respectively, with 18 bases between them. Germline V gene sequence: CDR1 MNHEY, CDR2 SVGAGI. CDR3 sequence reads: CASIRGQDGTYEQYF. CDR3 nucleotides: TGTGCCAGCATCAGAGGGCAGGACGGGACCTACGAGCAGTACTTC.

This sequence joins TRBV27 and TRBJ1-6; 7 positions match TRBD1. The CDR3 contains 14 residues. Per germline, CDR1 MNHEY and CDR2 SMNVEV (reference sequence). Germline trimming cut 4 bases from V and 10 bases from J; bases unmatched to any gene: 7. The CDR3 spells CASSSGQSGSPLHF. Here the CDR3 DNA reads TGTGCCAGCAGTTCGGGACAGTCCGGCTCACCCCTCCACTTT.

The chain employs TRBV10-1 and TRBJ2-3; D may be TRBD2 (6 bases). The V gene lost 7 bases and the J gene lost 0 bases, with 8 bases spanning the gap. Germline loops: CDR1 WNHNN, CDR2 SYGVQD (reference sequence). The CDR3 covers 13 residues. The CDR3: CASTSESTDTQYF. The DNA of the CDR3 is TGCGCCAGCACTAGCGAAAGCACAGATACGCAGTATTTT.

Only one count was recorded for this clone. The chain uses TRBV10-2 and TRBJ2-1; D call uncertain. This CDR3 is 10 amino acids long. V was trimmed by 2 bases and J by 12 bases, leaving 5 bases between them. Germline V gene lookup returns CDR1 WSHSY and CDR2 SAAADI. Written as DNA, the CDR3 is TGCGCCAGCAGTGAGGGAGTGCAGTTCTTC. It is translated as CASSEGVQFF.

The chain has TRBV27 and TRBJ1-1; a weak D match, TRBD1 (6 bases). In germline, CDR1 is MNHEY, CDR2 SMNVEV (reference sequence). Trimming removed 7 bases at V and 5 bases at J, with 14 bases between. This CDR3 has 13 amino acids. The CDR3 DNA follows: TGTGCCAGCAACCCTAGGGGGGGTACTGAAGCTTTCTTT. It translates to CASNPRGGTEAFF.

This clone occurred once. The rearrangement joins TRBV7-2 to TRBJ2-7; the D gene is possibly TRBD1 (5 bases). Germline V lookup: CDR1 SGHTA, CDR2 FQGNSA. This CDR3 region has 14 residues. V was pared by 0 bases and J by 3 bases, with 9 bases between. The CDR3 DNA reads TGTGCCAGCAGCTTAGCCCGACAGTACTACGAGCAGTACTTC. It is translated as CASSLARQYYEQYF.

The chain couples TRBV10-3 to TRBJ1-5; 7 bases map to TRBD1. This CDR3 has 15 amino acids. Per germline, CDR1 ENHRY and CDR2 SYGVKD. V shed 6 bases, J shed 4 bases, and the junction held 9 bases outside the gene matches. CDR3 residues: CAIRPTGDVNQPQHF. The DNA of the CDR3 is TGTGCCATCAGGCCCACAGGGGATGTAAATCAGCCCCAGCATTTT.

V is TRBV5-6 and J is TRBJ2-7; maybe TRBD2 (7 bases). Germline CDR1 reads SGHDT; CDR2 reads YYEEEE. V dropped 0 bases and J dropped 6 bases, with 13 bases sitting between them. The CDR3 spans 14 residues. The CDR3 coding sequence is TGTGCCAGCAGCTTGGTGGGGGGGCCCGGCGAGCAGTACTTC. It codes for CASSLVGGPGEQYF. Full variable domain (remainder filled in from reference TRBV5-6 and TRBJ2-7): DAGVTQSPTHLIKTRGQQVTLRCSPKSGHDTVSWYQQALGQGPQFIFQYYEEEERQRGNFPDRFSGHQFPNYSSELNVNALLLGDSALYLCASSLVGGPGEQYFGPGTRLTVT.

This clone occurred once. The V call is TRBV5-1, the J call TRBJ2-5; D may be TRBD2 (5 bases). The ends were cut back, 4 bases at V and 1 base at J, with 11 bases in the middle. This CDR3 contains 14 residues. Germline V gene sequence: CDR1 SGHRS, CDR2 YFSETQ. The CDR3 reads CASSTGRTQETQYF. The CDR3 DNA reads TGCGCCAGCAGCACGGGAAGGACCCAAGAGACCCAGTACTTC.

The chain recombines TRBV12-5 with TRBJ1-2; tentative D call: TRBD1 (6 bases). CDR3 length: 16 residues. Germline assignment: CDR1 LGHNT and CDR2 FRNRAP. The germline V and J ends were trimmed by 0 bases and 6 bases, with 17 bases remaining between them. In DNA, the CDR3 is TGTGCTAGTGGTTTGGTACTTGGGGACAAGATCCATGGCTACACCTTC. Amino acids: CASGLVLGDKIHGYTF.